The clone carrying this T cell receptor (beta chain) was detected many times. Germline CDR1 reads DFQATT; CDR2 reads SNEGSKA (reference sequence). V was pared by 0 bases and J by 1 base, with 10 bases of the junction left unmatched. The length of the CDR3 is 18 residues. This sample is drawn from a study of T cells after yellow fever vaccination. Via MiXCR, TCRdb re-called the 5' RACE reads, giving one row per CDR3 protein. The data hold 100,000 to 150,000 distinct CDR3 sequences, with 7.4% observed a single time. This sequence originates from a man aged 18 to 30 who received the YFV17D yellow fever vaccine. This rearrangement joins TRBV20-1 to TRBJ2-5; 11 nucleotides match TRBD2. Source: CD4+ T cells sorted from PBMCs, taken about 10 days after the first yellow fever vaccination. CDR3 in amino acids: CSARDPLTSGGPQETQYF. The CDR3 nucleotides read TGCAGTGCTAGAGATCCCCTCACTAGCGGGGGCCCCCAAGAGACCCAGTACTTC.